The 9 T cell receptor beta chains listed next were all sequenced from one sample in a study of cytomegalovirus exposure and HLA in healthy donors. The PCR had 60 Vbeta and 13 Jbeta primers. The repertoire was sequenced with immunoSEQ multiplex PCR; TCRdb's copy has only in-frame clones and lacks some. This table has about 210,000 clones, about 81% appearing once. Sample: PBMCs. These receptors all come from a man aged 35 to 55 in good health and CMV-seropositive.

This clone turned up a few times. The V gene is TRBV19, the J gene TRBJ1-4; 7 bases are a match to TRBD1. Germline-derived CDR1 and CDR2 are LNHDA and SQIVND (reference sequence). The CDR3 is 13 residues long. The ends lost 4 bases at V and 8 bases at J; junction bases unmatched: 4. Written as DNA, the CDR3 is TGTGCCAGTAGTACCGGGACAGCGGAAAAACTGTTTTTT. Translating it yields CASSTGTAEKLFF.

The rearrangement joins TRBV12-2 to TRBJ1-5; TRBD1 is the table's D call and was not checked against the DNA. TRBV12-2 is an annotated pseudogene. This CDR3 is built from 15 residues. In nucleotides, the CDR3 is TGTGCAAGTCGCCGAAGACAGGGGCGCAATCAGCCCCAGCATTTT. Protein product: CASRRRQGRNQPQHF.

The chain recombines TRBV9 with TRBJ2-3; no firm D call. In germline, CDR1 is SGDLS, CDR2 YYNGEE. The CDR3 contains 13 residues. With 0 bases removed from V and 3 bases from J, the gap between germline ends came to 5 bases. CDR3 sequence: CASSVVLTDTQYF. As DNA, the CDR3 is TGTGCCAGCAGCGTAGTACTGACAGATACGCAGTATTTT.

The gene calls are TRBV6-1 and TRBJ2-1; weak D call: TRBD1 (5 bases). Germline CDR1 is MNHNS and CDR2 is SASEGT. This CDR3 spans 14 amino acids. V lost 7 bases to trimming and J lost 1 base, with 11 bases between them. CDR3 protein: CASKRTGSYNEQFF. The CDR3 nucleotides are TGTGCCAGCAAGAGAACAGGTTCCTACAATGAGCAGTTCTTC.

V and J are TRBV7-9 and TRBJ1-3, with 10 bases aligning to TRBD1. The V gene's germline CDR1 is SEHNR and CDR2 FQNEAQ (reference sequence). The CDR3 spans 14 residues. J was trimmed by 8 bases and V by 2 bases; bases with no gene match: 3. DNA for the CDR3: TGTGCCAGCAGCTTAATTGACAGGGGGCACACCATATATTTT. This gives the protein CASSLIDRGHTIYF. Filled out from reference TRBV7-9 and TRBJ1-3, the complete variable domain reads DTGVSQNPRHKITKRGQNVTFRCDPISEHNRLYWYRQTLGQGPEFLTYFQNEAQLEKSRLLSDRFSAERPKGSFSTLEIQRTEQGDSAMYLCASSLIDRGHTIYFGEGSWLTVV.

As DNA, the CDR3 is TGTGCCAGCAGCGCACGACAGGGGGCGAGCACTGAAGCTTTCTTT. Encoded protein: CASSARQGASTEAFF. The J gene is TRBJ1-1, the V gene TRBV7-8; TRBD1 aligns across 10 bases. Trimming cost V 5 bases and J 4 bases; bases outside gene matches: 7. The CDR3 extends over 15 amino acids. Looked up from germline, CDR1 is SGHVS and CDR2 is FQNEAQ.

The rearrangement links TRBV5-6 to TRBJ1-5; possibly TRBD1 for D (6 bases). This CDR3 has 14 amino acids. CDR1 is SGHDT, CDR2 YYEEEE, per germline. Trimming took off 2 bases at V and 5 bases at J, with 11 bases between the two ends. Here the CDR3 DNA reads TGTGCCAGCAGCTTTTCAGGGGCCTATCAGCCCCAGCATTTT. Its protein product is CASSFSGAYQPQHF. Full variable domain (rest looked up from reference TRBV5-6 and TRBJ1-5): DAGVTQSPTHLIKTRGQQVTLRCSPKSGHDTVSWYQQALGQGPQFIFQYYEEEERQRGNFPDRFSGHQFPNYSSELNVNALLLGDSALYLCASSFSGAYQPQHFGDGTRLSIL.

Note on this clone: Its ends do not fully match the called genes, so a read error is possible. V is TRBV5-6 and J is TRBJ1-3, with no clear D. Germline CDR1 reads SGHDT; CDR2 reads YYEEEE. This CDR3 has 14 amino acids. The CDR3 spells CASSPVSSGNTIYF. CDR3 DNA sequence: TGTGCTAGCAGCCCGGTCTCCTCTGGAAACACCATATATTTT.

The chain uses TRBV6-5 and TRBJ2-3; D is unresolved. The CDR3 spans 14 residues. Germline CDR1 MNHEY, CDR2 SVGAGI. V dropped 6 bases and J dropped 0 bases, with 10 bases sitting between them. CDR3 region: CASRRKLSTDTQYF. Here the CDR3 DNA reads TGTGCCAGCAGGCGGAAATTGAGCACAGATACGCAGTATTTT.